These 9 T cell receptor beta chains originate from one sample sequenced in a study of blood T cell repertoires in COVID-19. Clones were sequenced by immunoSEQ multiplex PCR, and TCRdb holds only the in-frame ones, with some missing. Of some 89,000 clones in the sample, roughly 80% were seen once. Sequenced material: peripheral blood. The source of these receptors is a man aged 55 to 69 with acute or convalescent COVID-19.

This clone was seen a single time. The rearrangement joins TRBV28 to TRBJ1-1; D is ambiguous. The CDR3 totals 14 residues. CDR1 is MDHEN, CDR2 SYDVKM, per germline. V shed 5 bases and J shed 1 base, with 11 bases lying between them. The CDR3 is CASSPPSENTEAFF. In DNA, the CDR3 is TGTGCCAGCAGTCCACCTTCAGAGAACACTGAAGCTTTCTTT.

The chain recombines TRBV5-1 with TRBJ2-1; 7 bases line up with TRBD1. The CDR3 is made up of 14 amino acids. CDR1 SGHRS and CDR2 YFSETQ come from the germline V gene. V lost 6 bases and J lost 4; bases outside the gene matches: 7. This CDR3 reads CASKSGTEYNEQFF. In DNA form, the CDR3 reads TGCGCCAGCAAATCAGGGACAGAATACAATGAGCAGTTCTTC.

This clone has a single count. The chain couples TRBV10-1 to TRBJ2-5; TRBD1 aligns across 9 bases. This CDR3 comprises 13 residues. CDR1 is WNHNN and CDR2 is SYGVQD in the germline V gene (reference sequence). V lost 5 bases, J lost 4 bases, and 2 bases stayed unmatched. For the CDR3, the DNA is TGCGCCAGCAGTCAGACAGGGGGAGAGACCCAGTACTTC. This codes for CASSQTGGETQYF.

CDR3 DNA: TGTGCCAGCAGTCACGGGACAGGTGATAATTCACCCCTCCACTTT. Amino acids: CASSHGTGDNSPLHF. The chain joins TRBV6-5 to TRBJ1-6; 8 bases agree with TRBD1. The CDR3 runs 15 residues. The germline gives CDR1 MNHEY, CDR2 SVGAGI. V was pared by 5 bases and J by 5 bases, with 5 bases of the junction left unmatched.

This chain uses TRBV15 with TRBJ2-3; 8 bases fit TRBD1. The CDR3 is made up of 15 amino acids. J gave up 2 bases and V 1 base, and 2 bases lay outside the gene matches. Germline CDR1 and CDR2: LNHNV and YYDKDF (reference sequence). The CDR3 reads CATSRGDRFTDTQYF. In DNA, the CDR3 is TGTGCCACCAGCAGAGGGGACAGGTTCACAGATACGCAGTATTTT.

This clone was detected a few times. The chain has TRBV29-1 and TRBJ2-1, with TRBD2 identical over 12 bases. With 5 bases clipped from V and 5 bases from J, the junction kept 13 bases outside the gene matches. The CDR3 consists of 17 residues. In germline, CDR1 is SQVTM, CDR2 ANQGSEA. The CDR3 bases are TGCAGCGTTTGTCCACAGGAACTAGCGGGGGGCCACAATGAGCAGTTCTTC. This gives the protein CSVCPQELAGGHNEQFF.

The chain combines TRBV7-2 with TRBJ2-2; D is undetermined. This CDR3 contains 13 residues. CDR1 SGHTA and CDR2 FQGNSA come from the germline V gene. The ends were cut back, 4 bases at V and 6 bases at J, with 9 bases in the middle. The CDR3 is CASSSYLPGELFF. The CDR3 region has the DNA TGTGCCAGCAGCTCCTACCTGCCCGGGGAGCTGTTTTTT.

V is TRBV10-3 and J is TRBJ1-2, with TRBD1 matching over 8 bases. J was trimmed by 8 bases and V by 2 bases; bases with no gene match: 10. The CDR3 contains 15 residues. Germline V lookup: CDR1 ENHRY, CDR2 SYGVKD. The CDR3 region has the DNA TGTGCCATCAGTGAGCTGACAGGGGAAATGAGCGGCTACACCTTC. It yields the protein CAISELTGEMSGYTF.

The chain links TRBV9 to TRBJ1-2, with 8 bases identical to TRBD1. CDR3 length: 16 amino acids. V trimming: 4 bases; J trimming: 2 bases; junction bases outside the gene matches: 10. Germline V CDR1 and CDR2: SGDLS, YYNGEE. The CDR3 DNA reads TGTGCCAGCAGCACAACGACAGGGGCGGCCAACTATGGCTACACCTTC. It encodes CASSTTTGAANYGYTF. The variable domain in full, with the rest retrieved from reference TRBV9 and TRBJ1-2, is DSGVTQTPKHLITATGQRVTLRCSPRSGDLSVYWYQQSLDQGLQFLIQYYNGEERAKGNILERFSAQQFPDLHSELNLSSLELGDSALYFCASSTTTGAANYGYTFGSGTRLTVV.